These T cell receptor beta chains were read from a single sample in a study of T-cell reconstitution after alpha-beta-depleted transplantation in children. TCRdb re-analysed the PCR reads in MiXCR, keeping a single row per CDR3 protein. Of nearly 550,000 distinct CDR3 sequences detected, 18% appear once; the ten largest clones hold 3.3%. The specimen was PBMCs from the stem cell graft donor, collected from the stem cell graft. The receptors here all came from a human donor who donated a stem cell graft to a child with acute lymphoblastic leukemia. Both conserved end residues are part of each CDR3. A D gene is named only where the DNA matches it firmly. A row's size may be missing; if present it is once, few, many or a size class.

D	size	V	J	CDR3	DNA
-	few	TRBV12-3/TRBV12-4	TRBJ2-1	CASRPELGPGSEQFF	TGTGCCAGCAGACCCGAACTAGGTCCCGGAAGTGAGCAGTTCTTC
-	few	TRBV6-1	TRBJ2-5	CASSHEIQETQYF	TGTGCCAGCAGTCATGAGATACAAGAGACCCAGTACTTC
-	few	TRBV10-3	TRBJ2-7	CAISGIYRDSYEQYF	TGTGCCATCAGTGGGATCTACAGGGATAGCTACGAGCAGTACTTC
-	few	TRBV4-1	TRBJ2-1	CASSHGSIRVNEQFF	TGCGCCAGCAGCCATGGCTCCATAAGGGTCAATGAGCAGTTCTTC
-	-	TRBV20-1	TRBJ2-6	CSAPDGSGANVLTF	TGCAGTGCCCCGGACGGGTCTGGGGCCAACGTCCTGACTTTC
-	few	TRBV27	TRBJ1-2	CASSYQDGNYGYTF	TGTGCCAGCAGTTACCAGGACGGGAACTATGGCTACACCTTC
-	-	TRBV7-2	TRBJ2-3	CASSLAQLNTDTQYF	TGTGCCAGCAGCTTAGCCCAGCTTAACACAGATACGCAGTATTTT
TRBD1	few	TRBV5-5	TRBJ2-7	CASRYRGLYEQYF	TGTGCCAGCAGGTACAGGGGGCTTTACGAGCAGTACTTC
-	-	TRBV27	TRBJ2-3	CASSGVGVDPTDTQYF	TGTGCCAGCAGTGGCGTCGGGGTGGACCCCACAGATACGCAGTATTTT
-	-	TRBV9	TRBJ2-1	CASSPMGAFYNEQFF	TGTGCCAGCAGCCCGATGGGGGCCTTCTACAATGAGCAGTTCTTC
-	-	TRBV4-1	TRBJ2-3	CASSQDWSGLSTDTQYF	TGCGCCAGCAGCCAAGATTGGTCGGGCCTTTCCACAGATACGCAGTATTTT
TRBD1	-	TRBV6-1	TRBJ1-1	CASNQGARTEAFF	TGTGCCAGCAACCAGGGGGCGAGAACTGAAGCTTTCTTT
-	once	TRBV29-1	TRBJ2-3	CSVEIPQNSAESTDTQYF	TGCAGCGTTGAAATTCCCCAAAATTCAGCGGAGTCAACAGATACGCAGTATTTT
-	few	TRBV12-3/TRBV12-4	TRBJ2-1	CASSLVGFYNEQFF	TGTGCCAGCAGTTTAGTCGGGTTTTACAATGAGCAGTTCTTC
-	few	TRBV7-8	TRBJ2-1	CASSLGRPGYPSDEQFF	TGTGCCAGCAGCTTAGGGCGGCCAGGGTACCCCAGTGATGAGCAGTTCTTC
-	few	TRBV15	TRBJ2-1	CATSRPPDYYNEQFF	TGTGCCACCAGCAGACCGCCAGATTACTACAATGAGCAGTTCTTC